Sequencing of this TCR beta chain was carried out in a study of T cell repertoires in cytomegalovirus infection. Study overall: TCR beta signatures that were public indicated CMV infection and matching HLA type.

Germline V gene sequence: CDR1 MNHEY, CDR2 SVGEGT. The CDR3 is 15 amino acids. V was pared by 2 bases and J by 7 bases, with 8 bases of the junction left unmatched. On this clonotype: Its specificity is unknown.

Study-wide results and caveats: Clonotype analysis showed dominance of the ex vivo response by HLA-C-restricted CMV-specific TCR beta clonotypes. The study identified carriers of CMV plus the relevant HLA from cumulative public TCR beta family frequency.

One entry per CDR3 protein, called by TCRdb with MiXCR from the reads. The data contain under 250,000 distinct CDR3 sequences, approximately 13% of them singletons. This TCR was recovered from a human donor in good health (CMV status not recorded). Some clones in this sample may be carry-over from other donors' samples. The chain links TRBV6-2 or TRBV6-3 to TRBJ1-1; 9 positions match TRBD1. The sample consisted of PBMCs. The CDR3 loop reads CASSYVDRGSDEAFF. The DNA of the CDR3 is TGTGCCAGCAGTTACGTCGACAGGGGGAGTGATGAAGCTTTCTTT.